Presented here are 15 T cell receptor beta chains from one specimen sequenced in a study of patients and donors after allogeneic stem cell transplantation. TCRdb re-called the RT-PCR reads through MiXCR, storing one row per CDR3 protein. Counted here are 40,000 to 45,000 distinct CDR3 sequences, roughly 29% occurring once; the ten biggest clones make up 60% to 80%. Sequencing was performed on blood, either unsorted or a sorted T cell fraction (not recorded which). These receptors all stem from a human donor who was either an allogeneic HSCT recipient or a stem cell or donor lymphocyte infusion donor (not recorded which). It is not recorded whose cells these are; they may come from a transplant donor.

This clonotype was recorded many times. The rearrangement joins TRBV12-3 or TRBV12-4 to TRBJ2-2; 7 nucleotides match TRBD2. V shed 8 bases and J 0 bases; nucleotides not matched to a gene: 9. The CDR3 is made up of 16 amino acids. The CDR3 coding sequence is TGTGCCAGCGCCCGGGACTATTACGCGAACACCGGGGAGCTGTTTTTT. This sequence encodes CASARDYYANTGELFF.

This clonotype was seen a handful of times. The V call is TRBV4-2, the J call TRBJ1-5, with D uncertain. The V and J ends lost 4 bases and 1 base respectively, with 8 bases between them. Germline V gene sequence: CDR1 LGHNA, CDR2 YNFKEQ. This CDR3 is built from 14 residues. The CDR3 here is CASSPDSSNQPQHF. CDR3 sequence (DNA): TGTGCCAGCAGCCCCGACTCAAGCAATCAGCCCCAGCATTTT.

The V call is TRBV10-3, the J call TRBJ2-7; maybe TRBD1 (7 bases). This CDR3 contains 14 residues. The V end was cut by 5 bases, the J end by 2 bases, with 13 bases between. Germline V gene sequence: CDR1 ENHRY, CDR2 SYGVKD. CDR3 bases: TGTGCCATCAGTCGACAGGGAGGAACCTACGAGCAGTACTTC. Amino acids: CAISRQGGTYEQYF.

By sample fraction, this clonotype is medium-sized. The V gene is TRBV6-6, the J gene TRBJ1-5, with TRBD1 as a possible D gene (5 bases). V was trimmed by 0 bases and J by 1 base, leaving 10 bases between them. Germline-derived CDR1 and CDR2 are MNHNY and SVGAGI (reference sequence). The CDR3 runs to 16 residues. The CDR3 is CASSYSKGSSNQPQHF. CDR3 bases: TGTGCCAGCAGTTACTCGAAGGGGTCCAGCAATCAGCCCCAGCATTTT.

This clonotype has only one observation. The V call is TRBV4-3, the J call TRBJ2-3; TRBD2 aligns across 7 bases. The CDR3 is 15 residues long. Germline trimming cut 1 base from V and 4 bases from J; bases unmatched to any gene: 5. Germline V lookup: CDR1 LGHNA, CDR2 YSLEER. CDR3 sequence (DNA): TGCGCCAGCAGCCAAGCCGGACTAGGGCCAGATACGCAGTATTTT. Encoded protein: CASSQAGLGPDTQYF.

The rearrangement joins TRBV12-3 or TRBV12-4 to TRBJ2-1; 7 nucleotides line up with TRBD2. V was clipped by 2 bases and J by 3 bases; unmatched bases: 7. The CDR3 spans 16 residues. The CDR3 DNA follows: TGTGCCAGCAGTTTAACATCTAGCGGTTTCTACAATGAGCAGTTCTTC. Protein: CASSLTSSGFYNEQFF.

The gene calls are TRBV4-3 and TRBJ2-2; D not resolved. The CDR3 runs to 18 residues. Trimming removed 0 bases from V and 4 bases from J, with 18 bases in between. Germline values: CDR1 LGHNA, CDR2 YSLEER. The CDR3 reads CASSQDSSTYPRTGELFF. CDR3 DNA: TGCGCCAGCAGCCAAGATTCTTCCACATATCCTCGCACCGGGGAGCTGTTTTTT.

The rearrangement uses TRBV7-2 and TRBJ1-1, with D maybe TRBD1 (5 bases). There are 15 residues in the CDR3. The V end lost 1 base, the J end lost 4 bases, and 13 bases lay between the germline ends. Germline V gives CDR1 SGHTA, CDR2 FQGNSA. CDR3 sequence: CASSLVFSGGTEAFF. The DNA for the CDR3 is TGTGCCAGCAGCTTAGTTTTTTCGGGGGGCACTGAAGCTTTCTTT.

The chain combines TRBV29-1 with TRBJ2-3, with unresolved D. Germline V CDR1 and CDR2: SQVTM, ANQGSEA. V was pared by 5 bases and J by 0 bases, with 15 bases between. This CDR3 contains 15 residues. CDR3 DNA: TGCAGCGTTAGTTCGCCTCATTCTAGCACAGATACGCAGTATTTT. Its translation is CSVSSPHSSTDTQYF.

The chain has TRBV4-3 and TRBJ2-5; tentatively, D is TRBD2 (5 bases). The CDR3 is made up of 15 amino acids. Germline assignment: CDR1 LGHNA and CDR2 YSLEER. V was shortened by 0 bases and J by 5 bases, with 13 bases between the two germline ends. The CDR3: CASSQDRLARETQYF. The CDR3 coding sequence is TGCGCCAGCAGCCAAGATAGATTAGCGCGGGAGACCCAGTACTTC.

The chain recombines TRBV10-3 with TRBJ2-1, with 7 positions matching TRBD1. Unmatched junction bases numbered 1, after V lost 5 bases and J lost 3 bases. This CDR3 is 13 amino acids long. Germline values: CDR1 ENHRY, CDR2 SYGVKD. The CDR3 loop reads CAISRDSYNEQFF. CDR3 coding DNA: TGTGCCATCAGTAGGGACAGCTACAATGAGCAGTTCTTC.

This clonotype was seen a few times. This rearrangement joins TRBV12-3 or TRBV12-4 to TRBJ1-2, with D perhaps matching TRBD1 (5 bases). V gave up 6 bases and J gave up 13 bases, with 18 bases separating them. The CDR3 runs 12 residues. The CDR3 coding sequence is TGTGCCAGCAGACATGGGACTCGCCCTTGCACCTTC. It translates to CASRHGTRPCTF.

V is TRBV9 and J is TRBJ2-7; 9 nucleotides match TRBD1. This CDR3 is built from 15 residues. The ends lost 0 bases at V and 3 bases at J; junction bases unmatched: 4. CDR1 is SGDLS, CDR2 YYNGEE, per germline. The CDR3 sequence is CASSVEQGANYEQYF. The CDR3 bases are TGTGCCAGCAGCGTAGAACAGGGGGCTAACTACGAGCAGTACTTC.

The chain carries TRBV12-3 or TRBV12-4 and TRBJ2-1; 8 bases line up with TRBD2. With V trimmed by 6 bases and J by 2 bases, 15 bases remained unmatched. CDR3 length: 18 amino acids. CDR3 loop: CASRHPSRGDKTYNEQFF. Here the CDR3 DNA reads TGTGCCAGCAGACATCCTTCGCGGGGGGACAAAACCTACAATGAGCAGTTCTTC.

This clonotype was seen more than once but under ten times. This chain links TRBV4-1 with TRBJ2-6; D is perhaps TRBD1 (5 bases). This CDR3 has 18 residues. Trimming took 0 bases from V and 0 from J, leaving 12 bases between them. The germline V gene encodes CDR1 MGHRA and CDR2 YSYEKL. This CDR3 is CASSQDRQGLSGANVLTF. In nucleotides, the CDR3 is TGCGCCAGCAGCCAAGATCGCCAGGGCCTCTCTGGGGCCAACGTCCTGACTTTC.